These 25 T cell receptor beta chains originate from one sample sequenced in a study of T cell changes during pregnancy in multiple sclerosis. Sequencing used immunoSEQ multiplex PCR; TCRdb keeps in-frame clones, though not all of them. The sample lists around 36,000 clones, 92% occurring once. The material sequenced was CD8+ T cells from peripheral blood mononuclear cells, taken in the first trimester of pregnancy. The receptors were sampled from a female donor with multiple sclerosis, enrolled in a pregnancy study.

The chain employs TRBV4-1 and TRBJ2-7; D not certain. This CDR3 contains 15 residues. CDR1 and CDR2 (germline): MGHRA, YSYEKL. Trimming took off 0 bases at V and 4 bases at J, with 13 bases between the two ends. The CDR3: CASSQDLGYLYEQYF. In DNA form, the CDR3 reads TGCGCCAGCAGCCAAGATCTTGGTTACCTATACGAGCAGTACTTC.

This chain joins TRBV5-1 and TRBJ2-2; D might be TRBD2 (6 bases). The CDR3 contains 16 residues. V shed 5 bases and J shed 0 bases, with 14 bases lying between them. CDR1 and CDR2 from the germline V gene are SGHRS and YFSETQ. The CDR3 loop reads CASSEVGGPNTGELFF. The CDR3 DNA follows: TGCGCCAGCAGTGAGGTGGGGGGTCCGAACACCGGGGAGCTGTTTTTT.

J is TRBJ1-1 and V is TRBV9, with TRBD1 as a possible D gene (6 bases). V lost 0 bases to trimming and J lost 2 bases, with 8 bases between them. Germline assignment: CDR1 SGDLS and CDR2 YYNGEE. CDR3 length equals 14 residues. The CDR3 here is CASSVEGENTEAFF. Here the CDR3 DNA reads TGTGCCAGCAGCGTAGAGGGGGAAAACACTGAAGCTTTCTTT.

The chain has TRBV7-9 and TRBJ2-7; perhaps TRBD1 as D (8 bases). Germline V lookup: CDR1 SEHNR, CDR2 FQNEAQ (reference sequence). The CDR3 is 14 residues long. V lost 7 bases to trimming and J lost 6 bases, with 19 bases between them. The CDR3 region has the DNA TGTGCCAGCACCGAAACAGGGGGGGATGGCGAGCAGTACTTC. Its translation: CASTETGGDGEQYF.

The genes are TRBV11-2 and TRBJ2-7; 7 bases align to TRBD1. V lost 5 bases to trimming and J lost 3 bases; unmatched junction nucleotides: 4. CDR3 size: 13 residues. Germline V gene sequence: CDR1 SGHAT, CDR2 FQNNGV. DNA of the CDR3: TGTGCCAGCAGCCAAGGGGGCGGCTACGAGCAGTACTTC. Amino acids: CASSQGGGYEQYF.

This chain links TRBV27 with TRBJ2-2, with TRBD2 matching over 9 bases. V trimming: 1 base; J trimming: 6 bases; junction bases outside the gene matches: 3. The germline V gene has CDR1 MNHEY and CDR2 SMNVEV (reference sequence). The CDR3 totals 15 residues. The CDR3 here is CASSLLGGGAGELFF. In DNA form, the CDR3 reads TGTGCCAGCAGTTTATTAGGCGGGGGGGCCGGGGAGCTGTTTTTT.

This sequence joins TRBV9 and TRBJ2-1; 8 bases fit TRBD2. V shed 5 bases and J 4 bases; nucleotides not matched to a gene: 8. The CDR3 is 15 amino acids. Germline CDR1 SGDLS, CDR2 YYNGEE. CDR3 protein: CASSGERGTYNEQFF. The CDR3 nucleotides are TGTGCCAGCAGTGGTGAGCGGGGGACTTACAATGAGCAGTTCTTC.

V usage is TRBV7-8 and J usage is TRBJ2-1; 10 positions match TRBD2. The V segment lost 1 base and the J segment 6 bases; nucleotides outside the gene matches: 9. The V gene's germline CDR1 is SGHVS and CDR2 FQNEAQ. There are 17 residues in the CDR3. For the CDR3, the DNA is TGTGCCAGCAGCTTAGGACCCCTAGCGGGGGCGATCAATGAGCAGTTCTTC. Its translation: CASSLGPLAGAINEQFF.

The rearrangement links TRBV7-8 to TRBJ1-6; D gene ambiguous. V lost 5 bases, J lost 6 bases, and 23 bases lay in between. The V gene's germline CDR1 is SGHVS and CDR2 FQNEAQ. The CDR3 totals 18 residues. DNA of the CDR3: TGTGCCAGCAGCCACAATAGAGAATACATCGTAGCTAATTCACCCCTCCACTTT. This sequence encodes CASSHNREYIVANSPLHF.

The genes are TRBV25-1 and TRBJ2-2; TRBD2 matches at 11 bases. This CDR3 has 17 residues. Per the germline V gene, CDR1 is MGHDK and CDR2 is SYGVNS. Losses at the gene ends were 3 bases for V and 2 bases for J; bases not matched to a gene: 5. The DNA for the CDR3 is TGTGCCAGCAGTGATTATAGCGGGGGGGCTAACACCGGGGAGCTGTTTTTT. Its protein product is CASSDYSGGANTGELFF.

With regard to this clone: The junction differs from germline at one of its ends, possibly a read error. The chain combines TRBV5-4 with TRBJ2-5, with 8 positions matching TRBD2. The length of the CDR3 is 12 residues. Germline CDR1 reads SGHNT; CDR2 reads YYREEE (reference sequence). The CDR3 here is CASSSQAGEENF. The CDR3 bases are TGTGCCAGCAGCTCCCAAGCGGGGGAGGAGAACTTC.

This clone was observed a single time. This sequence joins TRBV7-9 and TRBJ1-4, with TRBD1 matching over 8 bases. Germline loops: CDR1 SEHNR, CDR2 FQNEAQ (reference sequence). Trimming took 4 bases from V and 7 from J; bases not matched to a gene: 5. The CDR3 is 14 residues long. CDR3 protein: CASSSGQGIEKLFF. The CDR3 DNA follows: TGTGCCAGCAGCTCTGGACAGGGCATTGAAAAACTGTTTTTT.

The chain has TRBV5-8 and TRBJ2-3; the D is unclear. This CDR3 is 15 amino acids long. V lost 6 bases and J lost 2, with 16 bases in between. CDR1 and CDR2 from the germline V gene are SGHTS and YDEGEE. The CDR3 here is CASTPGLGYTDTQYF. The CDR3 nucleotides read TGTGCCAGCACCCCTGGTCTCGGGTACACAGATACGCAGTATTTT.

CDR3 amino acids: CASSPHRGGGYTF. Here the CDR3 DNA reads TGTGCCAGCAGTCCCCATAGGGGAGGGGGCTACACCTTC. The genes are TRBV27 and TRBJ1-2; D possibly corresponds to TRBD1 (5 bases). This CDR3 region has 13 residues. Germline V CDR1 and CDR2: MNHEY, SMNVEV (reference sequence). The V end lost 5 bases, the J end lost 8 bases, and 15 bases lay between the germline ends.

The gene calls are TRBV5-4 and TRBJ1-4, with 8 bases that match TRBD1. With 4 bases clipped from V and 7 bases from J, the junction kept 6 bases outside the gene matches. This CDR3 region has 14 residues. Looked up from germline, CDR1 is SGHNT and CDR2 is YYREEE (reference sequence). The CDR3 sequence: CASSIGQGGEKLFF. The CDR3 DNA follows: TGTGCCAGCAGCATCGGACAGGGAGGTGAAAAACTGTTTTTT.

In this sample, this clone turned up once. V and J are TRBV13 and TRBJ2-7; possible D gene TRBD1, 5 bases. The CDR3 length is 12 residues. The germline V gene has CDR1 PRHDT and CDR2 FYEKMQ (reference sequence). The V and J ends lost 0 bases and 5 bases respectively, with 5 bases between them. CDR3 DNA: TGTGCCAGCAGCTTAGGGGGGCACGAGCAGTACTTC. It is translated as CASSLGGHEQYF.

This chain uses TRBV5-6 with TRBJ2-5, with D perhaps TRBD1 (7 bases). Germline V lookup: CDR1 SGHDT, CDR2 YYEEEE. V lost 3 bases, J lost 4 bases, and 16 bases lay in between. The CDR3 sequence is 15 residues long. The CDR3 DNA reads TGTGCCAGCAGCTGGCAGGGGGGCTATGTAGAGACCCAGTACTTC. Amino acids: CASSWQGGYVETQYF. The full variable domain, rest sourced from reference TRBV5-6 and TRBJ2-5, is DAGVTQSPTHLIKTRGQQVTLRCSPKSGHDTVSWYQQALGQGPQFIFQYYEEEERQRGNFPDRFSGHQFPNYSSELNVNALLLGDSALYLCASSWQGGYVETQYFGPGTRLLVL.

V gene TRBV27 combines with J gene TRBJ2-1, with 7 bases matching TRBD2. V lost 0 bases and J lost 6; bases outside the gene matches: 5. The germline V gene has CDR1 MNHEY and CDR2 SMNVEV (reference sequence). The CDR3 has 15 residues. CDR3 nucleotides: TGTGCCAGCAGTTTATCGGGGGGACTAACCAATGAGCAGTTCTTC. It specifies CASSLSGGLTNEQFF.

This chain joins TRBV5-1 and TRBJ1-2, with TRBD1 matching 10 bases. Germline CDR1 is SGHRS and CDR2 is YFSETQ. Losses at the gene ends were 3 bases for V and 4 bases for J; bases not matched to a gene: 9. The CDR3 has 16 residues. The CDR3 nucleotides read TGCGCCAGCAGCTCAGAGAGACAGGGGGCAATCTATGGCTACACCTTC. Translation: CASSSERQGAIYGYTF.

This clone has more than one count but fewer than ten. V gene TRBV9 combines with J gene TRBJ2-2; D unclear. This CDR3 is 15 amino acids long. Deletions cut 0 bases from V and 4 bases from J, with 10 bases between. Per the germline V gene, CDR1 is SGDLS and CDR2 is YYNGEE. CDR3 amino acids: CASSVGRATTGELFF. The CDR3 DNA reads TGTGCCAGCAGCGTAGGTCGAGCAACCACCGGGGAGCTGTTTTTT.

The rearrangement joins TRBV25-1 to TRBJ1-2, with D possibly TRBD1 on 5 matching bases. The CDR3 consists of 17 residues. Germline V CDR1 and CDR2: MGHDK, SYGVNS. Trimming took off 4 bases at V and 3 bases at J, with 21 bases between the two ends. The CDR3 loop is CASSGMSSGRRYYGYTF. In nucleotides, the CDR3 is TGTGCCAGCAGTGGGATGTCTTCAGGGAGGAGGTACTATGGCTACACCTTC.

In this sample, this clone is medium-sized (0.01 to 0.1%). The chain uses TRBV19 and TRBJ1-6, with TRBD1 as a possible D gene (5 bases). V dropped 10 bases and J dropped 2 bases, with 9 bases sitting between them. The CDR3 extends over 13 amino acids. Germline CDR1 reads LNHDA; CDR2 reads SQIVND (reference sequence). Here the CDR3 reads CATEGAYNSPLHF. DNA for the CDR3: TGTGCCACGGAAGGGGCCTATAATTCACCCCTCCACTTT.

The chain is built from TRBV2 and TRBJ1-5, with TRBD1 identical over 10 bases. The V gene end was trimmed by 7 bases and the J gene end by 7 bases; junction bases not matched to a gene: 7. Germline CDR1 is SNHLY and CDR2 is FYNNEI. CDR3 length: 14 amino acids. This chain's CDR3 is CASTKTGGGQPQHF. CDR3 bases: TGTGCCAGCACCAAGACAGGGGGCGGGCAGCCCCAGCATTTT.

This chain connects TRBV4-1 to TRBJ1-5; D possibly corresponds to TRBD1 (6 bases). The CDR3 is made up of 15 amino acids. Deletions cut 4 bases from V and 6 bases from J, with 16 bases between. The V gene's germline CDR1 is MGHRA and CDR2 YSYEKL. CDR3 region: CASSPTQGEGQPQHF. The CDR3, as DNA: TGCGCCAGCAGCCCCACACAGGGAGAGGGTCAGCCCCAGCATTTT.

There are a few counts of this clone. CDR3: CASSKQVGLIGELFF. For the CDR3, the DNA is TGTGCCAGCAGTAAACAGGTTGGCCTGATCGGGGAGCTGTTTTTT. This chain links TRBV27 with TRBJ2-2, with TRBD1 as a possible D gene (5 bases). The CDR3 has 15 amino acids. Trimming shortened V by 5 bases and J by 7 bases, and 17 bases separated the two germline ends. Per the germline V gene, CDR1 is MNHEY and CDR2 is SMNVEV (reference sequence).